The 25 T cell receptor beta chains in this list originate from one sample, sequenced in a study of shared clonotypes between healthy human individuals. TCRdb keeps only in-frame clones here, not all; method: immunoSEQ multiplex PCR. The table lists approximately 1,500,000 clones, 95% to 97% of them singletons, with approximately 1.1% in the top ten. The material sequenced was naive CD4+ T cells sorted from blood. Subset meaning: CD45RA+ positively selected. The source of these receptors is a man aged 25-40 years in good health.

The chain carries TRBV5-1 and TRBJ1-1, with a tentative D call TRBD1 (6 bases). Germline assignment: CDR1 SGHRS and CDR2 YFSETQ. This CDR3 is built from 14 residues. Trimming shortened V by 2 bases and J by 3 bases, and 11 bases separated the two germline ends. CDR3 sequence: CASSFVPGDTEAFF. The CDR3 bases are TGCGCCAGCAGCTTCGTCCCAGGGGACACTGAAGCTTTCTTT. The full variable domain, in which reference TRBV5-1 and TRBJ1-1 provide the parts outside the CDR3, is KAGVTQTPRYLIKTRGQQVTLSCSPISGHRSVSWYQQTPGQGLQFLFEYFSETQRNKGNFPGRFSGRQFSNSRSEMNVSTLELGDSALYLCASSFVPGDTEAFFGQGTRLTVV.

This chain links TRBV27 with TRBJ1-2, with 11 bases matching TRBD1. There are 14 residues in the CDR3. Trimming took 5 bases from V and 7 from J; bases not matched to a gene: 6. Per the germline V gene, CDR1 is MNHEY and CDR2 is SMNVEV (reference sequence). The CDR3 loop reads CASSPRTGGFGYTF. The DNA of the CDR3 is TGTGCCAGCAGTCCGCGGACAGGGGGCTTTGGCTACACCTTC.

This sequence joins TRBV28 and TRBJ1-3; no clear D. This CDR3 has 20 residues. Per germline, CDR1 MDHEN and CDR2 SYDVKM. Trimming took off 2 bases at V and 2 bases at J, with 25 bases between the two ends. CDR3 protein: CASSLTGVAWSSDPGNTIYF. Written as DNA, the CDR3 is TGTGCCAGCAGTTTAACTGGGGTGGCATGGAGCTCCGACCCTGGAAACACCATATATTTT.

Of note for this clone: The same CDR3 can be traced to other DNA sequences in this sample. The gene calls are TRBV20-1 and TRBJ1-5, with TRBD1 as a possible D gene (5 bases). This CDR3 region has 11 residues. Between the trimmed V and J ends, which lost 2 bases and 6 bases, there was a span of 5 bases. From germline, CDR1 is DFQATT and CDR2 SNEGSKA (reference sequence). The CDR3 nucleotides are TGCAGTGCTAGACAGGGTCAGCCCCAGCATTTT. It encodes CSARQGQPQHF.

This clone was seen a single time. Other DNA sequences from this sample encode an identical CDR3 as well. J is TRBJ1-5 and V is TRBV28; 7 bases match TRBD1. Germline CDR1 is MDHEN and CDR2 is SYDVKM. The V gene end was trimmed by 3 bases and the J gene end by 2 bases; junction bases not matched to a gene: 4. This CDR3 is built from 15 residues. As DNA, the CDR3 is TGTGCCAGCAGTTTCTCCGGACAGGGCAATCAGCCCCAGCATTTT. Translated, it gives CASSFSGQGNQPQHF.

The chain uses TRBV4-1 and TRBJ2-2; TRBD2 matches at 8 bases. With V trimmed by 1 base and J by 2 bases, 6 bases remained unmatched. This CDR3 is 17 amino acids long. Germline lookup yields CDR1 MGHRA and CDR2 YSYEKL. The CDR3 here is CASSQALAGANTGELFF. In DNA, the CDR3 is TGCGCCAGCAGCCAAGCGCTAGCGGGCGCCAACACCGGGGAGCTGTTTTTT.

The chain is built from TRBV6-1 and TRBJ2-7, with D tentatively TRBD2 (6 bases). From germline, CDR1 is MNHNS and CDR2 SASEGT. This CDR3 is 15 amino acids long. V lost 6 bases and J 2 bases, leaving 17 bases between the germline ends. CDR3 DNA sequence: TGTGCCAGCAGGGGACCGGAGCGGGCCACCTACGAGCAGTACTTC. Its protein product is CASRGPERATYEQYF.

The rearrangement joins TRBV5-1 to TRBJ2-2; 7 nucleotides agree with TRBD2. The CDR3 contains 16 residues. Germline V gives CDR1 SGHRS, CDR2 YFSETQ. V lost 4 bases, J lost 0 bases, and 6 bases stayed unmatched. CDR3 residues: CASSPLAEANTGELFF. Here the CDR3 DNA reads TGCGCCAGCAGCCCCCTAGCGGAGGCGAACACCGGGGAGCTGTTTTTT.

CDR3 sequence: CASSGRATYNEQFF. The CDR3 nucleotides read TGTGCCAGCAGCGGGAGGGCCACCTACAATGAGCAGTTCTTC. V is TRBV7-6 and J is TRBJ2-1; 7 bases are a match to TRBD2. Trimming at V came to 5 bases and at J to 2 bases, leaving 3 bases not matched to a gene. Germline V gene lookup returns CDR1 SGHVS and CDR2 FNYEAQ. This CDR3 is built from 14 residues.

The CDR3 loop reads CASSYRGYGYTF. CDR3 bases: TGTGCCAGCAGCTATAGGGGGTATGGCTACACCTTC. The chain combines TRBV5-8 with TRBJ1-2, with D perhaps TRBD1 (6 bases). With 3 bases removed from V and 5 bases from J, the gap between germline ends came to 8 bases. The CDR3 consists of 12 residues. Looked up from germline, CDR1 is SGHTS and CDR2 is YDEGEE.

The chain carries TRBV4-3 and TRBJ2-5, with 13 bases aligning to TRBD2. The CDR3 totals 17 residues. Germline CDR1 reads LGHNA; CDR2 reads YSLEER. The V gene end was trimmed by 4 bases and the J gene end by 1 base; junction bases not matched to a gene: 6. The CDR3 bases are TGCGCCAGCAGCCGGACTAGCGGGAGAGGAGGCCAAGAGACCCAGTACTTC. The encoded protein is CASSRTSGRGGQETQYF.

The rearrangement joins TRBV21-1 to TRBJ2-7; TRBD1 is taken as the D call from the table, unchecked against the DNA. TRBV21-1 is a pseudogene segment. The CDR3 spans 15 residues. The CDR3 DNA reads TGTGCCAGCAGGCCGATACAGGGTTACTCCTACGAGCAGTACTTC. This codes for CASRPIQGYSYEQYF.

The gene calls are TRBV11-2 and TRBJ2-1; possibly TRBD2 for D (5 bases). Trimming pared 5 bases from V and 6 bases from J, leaving 17 bases between. The germline CDR1 and CDR2 sequences are SGHAT and FQNNGV. The length of the CDR3 is 15 residues. DNA of the CDR3: TGTGCCAGCAGCACGACTAATTTGGTGACCAATGAGCAGTTCTTC. Its translation: CASSTTNLVTNEQFF. The full variable domain, its missing parts supplied by reference TRBV11-2 and TRBJ2-1, is EAGVAQSPRYKIIEKRQSVAFWCNPISGHATLYWYQQILGQGPKLLIQFQNNGVVDDSQLPKDRFSAERLKGVDSTLKIQPAKLEDSAVYLCASSTTNLVTNEQFFGPGTRLTVL.

V is TRBV5-1 and J is TRBJ2-1, with D perhaps TRBD2 (5 bases). CDR3 length: 16 amino acids. CDR1 is SGHRS, CDR2 YFSETQ, per germline. The V gene lost 3 bases and the J gene lost 0 bases, with 13 bases spanning the gap. The DNA for the CDR3 is TGCGCCAGCAGCTACCTCCCGGGGAACTCCTACAATGAGCAGTTCTTC. Translating it yields CASSYLPGNSYNEQFF.

The chain combines TRBV11-2 with TRBJ2-2, with D possibly TRBD2 on 6 matching bases. Germline V gene data show CDR1 as SGHAT and CDR2 as FQNNGV. Trimming cost V 5 bases and J 6 bases, with 16 bases left between them. This CDR3 has 15 residues. The CDR3 DNA follows: TGTGCCAGCAGCCCCCCAGGGTCGGGAGCCGGGGAGCTGTTTTTT. Protein sequence: CASSPPGSGAGELFF.

This chain uses TRBV28 with TRBJ1-2, with a tentative D call TRBD1 (5 bases). The germline V gene encodes CDR1 MDHEN and CDR2 SYDVKM. Trimming removed 7 bases at V and 5 bases at J, with 23 bases between. This CDR3 is 16 amino acids long. CDR3 sequence: CASTASGTSFAYGYTF. The CDR3, as DNA: TGTGCCAGCACAGCCTCCGGGACTAGCTTTGCGTATGGCTACACCTTC.

On this clone: A read error may account for a junction end that differs from germline. The chain uses TRBV6-1 and TRBJ1-5; possibly TRBD1 for D (6 bases). This CDR3 contains 15 residues. Per germline, CDR1 MNHNS and CDR2 SASEGT. Here the CDR3 DNA reads TGTGCCAGCAGCGAAGGACAGTCGGGCAATCAGCCCCAGCATTTT. Amino acids: CASSEGQSGNQPQHF.

The chain employs TRBV5-4 and TRBJ2-7, with a possible D match to TRBD2 (6 bases). The CDR3 is made up of 16 amino acids. V lost 4 bases and J lost 1, with 18 bases in between. Germline V gives CDR1 SGHNT, CDR2 YYREEE (reference sequence). CDR3 amino acids: CASSPPPGEGSYEQYF. Here the CDR3 DNA reads TGTGCCAGCAGCCCCCCTCCGGGAGAGGGGTCCTACGAGCAGTACTTC.

V gene TRBV2 combines with J gene TRBJ1-1, with 10 bases lining up with TRBD1. Germline V gene lookup returns CDR1 SNHLY and CDR2 FYNNEI. V lost 1 base and J lost 4; bases outside the gene matches: 3. The CDR3 is made up of 15 amino acids. The CDR3 nucleotides read TGTGCCAGCAGTGAAGGGACAGGGGGTATCACTGAAGCTTTCTTT. Its translation: CASSEGTGGITEAFF.

In this sample, this clone turned up once. This chain links TRBV2 with TRBJ2-1; 9 bases are shared with TRBD2. J lost 8 bases, V lost 7 bases, and 9 bases had no gene match. From germline, CDR1 is SNHLY and CDR2 FYNNEI. There are 14 residues in the CDR3. The CDR3 sequence is CASKKAGGYDEQFF. CDR3 nucleotides: TGTGCCAGCAAGAAAGCGGGAGGATACGATGAGCAGTTCTTC. The whole variable domain, filled in from reference TRBV2 and TRBJ2-1, reads EPEVTQTPSHQVTQMGQEVILRCVPISNHLYFYWYRQILGQKVEFLVSFYNNEISEKSEIFDDQFSVERPDGSNFTLKIRSTKLEDSAMYFCASKKAGGYDEQFFGPGTRLTVL.

This chain links TRBV13 with TRBJ1-1; 9 bases match TRBD1. V gave up 3 bases and J gave up 11 bases; unmatched junction bases: 10. Germline V lookup: CDR1 PRHDT, CDR2 FYEKMQ (reference sequence). The CDR3 consists of 14 residues. The CDR3 nucleotides read TGTGCCAGCAGCTTGGGACAGGGACCCTTCAGGGCTTTCTTT. As protein: CASSLGQGPFRAFF.

This clone was observed a single time. This rearrangement joins TRBV2 to TRBJ2-1, with 9 positions matching TRBD2. V shed 4 bases and J 8 bases; nucleotides not matched to a gene: 9. This CDR3 spans 15 amino acids. Germline CDR1 is SNHLY and CDR2 is FYNNEI. CDR3 loop: CASSVLTSGTDEQFF. In DNA, the CDR3 is TGTGCCAGCAGTGTTTTGACTAGCGGTACCGATGAGCAGTTCTTC.

The V and J genes are TRBV6-1 and TRBJ2-7; the D is unclear. This CDR3 has 14 amino acids. Trimming stripped 2 bases from V and 0 bases from J, with 8 bases between. Germline V gene lookup returns CDR1 MNHNS and CDR2 SASEGT. The CDR3 spells CASSELTSSYEQYF. The CDR3 nucleotides are TGTGCCAGCAGTGAACTCACGTCCTCCTACGAGCAGTACTTC.

The chain couples TRBV18 to TRBJ1-2, with D hard to call. The germline gives CDR1 KGHSH, CDR2 LQKENI. Trimming stripped 3 bases from V and 6 bases from J, with 11 bases between. The CDR3 length is 13 residues. The CDR3 DNA reads TGTGCCAGCTCACCTAGGGAGACGGATGGCTACACCTTC. This sequence encodes CASSPRETDGYTF.

The chain carries TRBV5-1 and TRBJ2-7; TRBD2 matches at 11 bases. CDR3 length: 15 residues. V was clipped by 3 bases and J by 4 bases; unmatched bases: 6. Per germline, CDR1 SGHRS and CDR2 YFSETQ. The CDR3 sequence: CASSSTSGRLYEQYF. DNA of the CDR3: TGCGCCAGCAGCTCCACTAGCGGGAGACTATACGAGCAGTACTTC.